The 11 T cell receptor beta chains below all came from one sample that was sequenced in a study of blood T cells in healthy people across ages. For the second PCR, which ran for roughly 6 to 12 cycles, a sample-barcoded 5' primer and a J-beta primer mix were used. One entry per CDR3 protein results from TCRdb running MiXCR on the 5' RACE reads. The table has 1.8 million or so distinct CDR3 sequences, roughly two fifths seen once. Sequenced: blood. Receptor source: a human donor in good health.

In this sample, this clonotype turned up a few times. This chain connects TRBV4-3 to TRBJ2-3, with D perhaps being TRBD1 or TRBD2 (5 bases each). V lost 1 base, J lost 3 bases, and 11 bases lay in between. Germline V gene data show CDR1 as LGHNA and CDR2 as YSLEER. This CDR3 has 15 residues. CDR3: CASSQGGSFTDTQYF. The CDR3 region has the DNA TGCGCCAGCAGCCAAGGGGGGTCGTTTACAGATACGCAGTATTTT.

The chain couples TRBV2 to TRBJ1-2; D not resolved. There are 12 residues in the CDR3. V lost 7 bases to trimming and J lost 4 bases, with 10 bases between them. Germline V gene sequence: CDR1 SNHLY, CDR2 FYNNEI. The CDR3 reads CASNSEVYGYTF. CDR3 DNA: TGTGCCAGCAACTCGGAGGTCTATGGCTACACCTTC.

The DNA of the CDR3 is TGTGCCAGCAGTTACTCGTCCCCGAATCAGCCCCAGCATTTT. It encodes CASSYSSPNQPQHF. The V and J genes are TRBV6-2 or TRBV6-3 and TRBJ1-5; D is uncertain. The V end was cut by 0 bases, the J end by 4 bases, with 7 bases between. The CDR3 covers 14 residues. Germline V lookup: CDR1 MNHEY, CDR2 SVGEGT.

The chain carries TRBV10-3 and TRBJ2-1; 9 bases align to TRBD2. V shed 0 bases, J shed 6 bases, and the junction held 0 bases outside the gene matches. This CDR3 spans 14 amino acids. Germline lookup yields CDR1 ENHRY and CDR2 SYGVKD. The CDR3 DNA sequence: TGTGCCATCAGTGAGTCTAGCGGGAGCAATGAGCAGTTCTTC. It translates to CAISESSGSNEQFF.

This clonotype was counted at least ten times. At one boundary the junction diverges from the germline segment, which might be a read error. The chain has TRBV7-2 and TRBJ2-3; TRBD2 matches at 10 bases. Germline CDR1 reads SGHTA; CDR2 reads FQGNSA. The CDR3 is 15 residues long. CDR3 sequence: CASSLAGGPTDTQYF. Here the CDR3 DNA reads TGTGCCAGCAGTTTAGCGGGGGGCCCCACAGATACGCAGTATTTT. The whole variable domain, filled in from reference TRBV7-2 and TRBJ2-3, reads GAGVSQSPSNKVTEKGKDVELRCDPISGHTALYWYRQSLGQGLEFLIYFQGNSAPDKSGLPSDRFSAERTGGSVSTLTIQRTQQEDSAVYLCASSLAGGPTDTQYFGPGTRLTVL.

The chain joins TRBV20-1 to TRBJ2-1, with D tentatively TRBD1 or TRBD2 (6 bases each). Looked up from germline, CDR1 is DFQATT and CDR2 is SNEGSKA (reference sequence). The CDR3 is 12 amino acids. The CDR3 coding sequence is TGCAGGGGGGGCCGGGACTACAATGAGCAGTTCTTC. It codes for CRGGRDYNEQFF.

The V gene is TRBV4-2, the J gene TRBJ1-5, with 9 positions matching TRBD1. Germline V gives CDR1 LGHNA, CDR2 YNFKEQ. The V and J ends lost 0 bases and 7 bases, in that order; junction bases with no gene match: 7. The CDR3 contains 16 residues. Here the CDR3 reads CASSQDPGQGGQPQHF. The CDR3 DNA is TGTGCCAGCAGCCAAGATCCGGGACAGGGAGGGCAGCCCCAGCATTTT.

This clonotype was seen more than once but under ten times. The V gene is TRBV20-1, the J gene TRBJ2-1; 12 bases fit TRBD2. Germline CDR1 reads DFQATT; CDR2 reads SNEGSKA (reference sequence). The ends lost 6 bases at V and 7 bases at J; junction bases unmatched: 10. The CDR3 is made up of 15 amino acids. DNA of the CDR3: TGCAGTGCCTGGGGCCTAGCGGGGGGGCTTAATGAGCAGTTCTTC. The encoded protein is CSAWGLAGGLNEQFF.

The chain uses TRBV6-6 and TRBJ2-7; D unclear. The CDR3 spans 12 residues. Germline CDR1 MNHNY, CDR2 SVGAGI (reference sequence). The V and J ends lost 11 bases and 3 bases respectively, with 14 bases between them. The CDR3, as DNA: TGTGCCGGCATGGGCACATACTACGAGCAGTACTTC. This encodes CAGMGTYYEQYF.

The chain links TRBV3-1 to TRBJ1-2, with a weak D call TRBD1 (6 bases). Germline CDR1 is LGHDT and CDR2 is YNNKEL (reference sequence). V was pared by 0 bases and J by 7 bases, with 15 bases between. The CDR3 extends over 15 amino acids. DNA for the CDR3: TGTGCCAGCAGCCAAGATCTTGGGGGGGCCGGTGGCTACACCTTC. It encodes CASSQDLGGAGGYTF.

There are a few counts of this clonotype. CDR3 protein: CAISESGRAKNIQYF. CDR3 sequence (DNA): TGTGCCATCAGTGAGTCAGGGAGGGCCAAAAACATTCAGTACTTC. The rearrangement links TRBV10-3 to TRBJ2-4, with a tentative D call TRBD2 (6 bases). Germline V gene lookup returns CDR1 ENHRY and CDR2 SYGVKD. Trimming cost V 0 bases and J 1 base, with 7 bases left between them. This CDR3 contains 15 residues.